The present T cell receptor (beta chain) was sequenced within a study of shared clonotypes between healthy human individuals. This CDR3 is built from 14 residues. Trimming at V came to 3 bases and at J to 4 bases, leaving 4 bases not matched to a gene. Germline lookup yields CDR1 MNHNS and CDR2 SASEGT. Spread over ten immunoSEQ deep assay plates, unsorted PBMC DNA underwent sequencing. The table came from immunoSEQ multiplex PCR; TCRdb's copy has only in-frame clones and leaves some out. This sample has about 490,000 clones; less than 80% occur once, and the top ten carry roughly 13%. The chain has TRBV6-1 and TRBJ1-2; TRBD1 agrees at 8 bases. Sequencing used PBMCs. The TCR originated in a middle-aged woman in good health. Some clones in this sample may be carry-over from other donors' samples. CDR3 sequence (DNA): TGTGCCAGCAGTGACCGGGGACAGGTCTATGGCTACACCTTC. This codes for CASSDRGQVYGYTF.